The 10 T cell receptor beta chains below were found in one sample sequenced in a study of T cell clonality in common variable immunodeficiency. Libraries were prepared by immunoSEQ multiplex PCR; TCRdb keeps only in-frame clonotypes and omits some of them. The sample holds approximately 44,000 clones, and no clone turns up only once. The sequencing input was peripheral blood mononuclear cells. The origin of the receptors is a person aged 18-70 years in good health.

In its sample, this clone was seen many times. The CDR3 end falls 3 residues outside the read, so it is completed with the germline J gene. This chain links TRBV5-1 with TRBJ2-2; the match to TRBD1 covers 9 bases. After removal of 7 bases from V and 0 bases from J, the junction contained 1 base not matched to a gene. This CDR3 spans 14 amino acids. The germline gives CDR1 SGHRS, CDR2 YFSETQ. CDR3 in amino acids: CASRQGANTGELFF. The sequenced CDR3 bases are TGCGCCAGCCGACAGGGGGCGAACACCGGGGAG.

This clone has at least ten counts. Sequencing ends 3 residues short of the CDR3 end; the germline J gene provides the rest. The V gene is TRBV11-2, the J gene TRBJ2-5, with D hard to call. This CDR3 is built from 12 residues. CDR1 is SGHAT and CDR2 is FQNNGV in the germline V gene. The V end was cut by 7 bases, the J end by 5 bases, with 11 bases between. The DNA read from the CDR3 is TGTGCCAGCAAAGGTTTCGAGGAGACC. Residues: CASKGFEET. The whole CDR3 sequence is CASKGFEETQYF.

This clone was recorded many times. Partial CDR3 DNA: TGTGCCAGCAGCTTATCAACAGGGAACTATGGC. It codes for CASSLSTGNYG. The full CDR3 is CASSLSTGNYGYTF. The gene calls are TRBV5-6 and TRBJ1-2, with D maybe TRBD1 (6 bases). The CDR3 is cut off 3 residues early in the read; its end comes from the germline J gene. Germline assignment: CDR1 SGHDT and CDR2 YYEEEE. Trimming removed 2 bases at V and 2 bases at J, with 10 bases between. This CDR3 comprises 14 residues. Full variable domain (outside the CDR3, taken from reference TRBV5-6 and TRBJ1-2): DAGVTQSPTHLIKTRGQQVTLRCSPKSGHDTVSWYQQALGQGPQFIFQYYEEEERQRGNFPDRFSGHQFPNYSSELNVNALLLGDSALYLCASSLSTGNYGYTFGSGTRLTVV.

This clone occurred many times. From the germline J gene comes the end of the CDR3, since the read stops 3 residues before it. J is TRBJ2-3 and V is TRBV12-5, with 7 bases identical to TRBD2. The length of the CDR3 is 14 residues. The germline CDR1 and CDR2 sequences are LGHNT and FRNRAP. Germline trimming cut 7 bases from V and 2 bases from J; bases unmatched to any gene: 6. This CDR3 is CASAQGLFTDTQYF. The sequenced CDR3 bases are TGTGCTAGTGCTCAGGGACTATTCACAGATACG.

This clone was seen at least ten times. The read stops 3 residues short of the end of the CDR3; the missing end is completed from the germline J gene. The chain couples TRBV18 to TRBJ2-5; 8 bases align to TRBD1. V lost 2 bases, J lost 5 bases, and 10 bases stayed unmatched. CDR1 KGHSH and CDR2 LQKENI come from the germline V gene. The CDR3 is 16 residues long. The sequenced part of the CDR3 DNA is TGTGCCAGCTCACCAGTCGGGCAGGGGGCGTCCGAGACC. This codes for CASSPVGQGASET. From start to end, the CDR3 is CASSPVGQGASETQYF.

This clone was detected ten times or more. The read gets to within 3 residues of the CDR3 end, and the germline J gene fills in the rest. This rearrangement joins TRBV7-9 to TRBJ2-5; TRBD2 aligns across 7 bases. Trimming removed 6 bases from V and 3 bases from J; junction bases left unmatched: 4. CDR3 length: 13 residues. The germline V gene has CDR1 SEHNR and CDR2 FQNEAQ (reference sequence). This chain's CDR3 is CASRGSGEETQYF. CDR3 DNA, as far as it was read: TGTGCCAGCAGAGGAAGCGGGGAAGAGACC.

This clone was seen many times. This CDR3 reads CASSPAPGGVYEQYF. Partial CDR3 DNA: TGTGCCAGCAGCCCCGCCCCAGGGGGAGTCTACGAG. This chain joins TRBV5-4 and TRBJ2-7, with 7 bases identical to TRBD1. The sequenced fragment ends 3 residues before the CDR3 boundary, so the rest is inferred from the germline J gene. There are 15 residues in the CDR3. Trimming removed 4 bases from V and 3 bases from J; junction bases left unmatched: 10. Germline V gives CDR1 SGHNT, CDR2 YYREEE (reference sequence). The whole variable domain, filled in from reference TRBV5-4 and TRBJ2-7, reads ETGVTQSPTHLIKTRGQQVTLRCSSQSGHNTVSWYQQALGQGPQFIFQYYREEENGRGNFPPRFSGLQFPNYSSELNVNALELDDSALYLCASSPAPGGVYEQYFGPGTRLTVT.

In this sample, this clone turned up many times. The read terminates 3 residues before the CDR3 end, so the remaining end is supplied by the germline J gene. This chain uses TRBV4-1 with TRBJ2-3; D is unclear. The germline gives CDR1 MGHRA, CDR2 YSYEKL. This CDR3 has 15 amino acids. Deletions cut 3 bases from V and 2 bases from J, with 12 bases between. The chain's CDR3 is CASSQTHKTTDTQYF. The sequenced part of the CDR3 DNA is TGCGCCAGCAGCCAGACTCATAAGACCACAGATACG.

The sample holds many counts of this clone. Here the CDR3 reads CAWSMEGNSPLHF. CDR3 DNA, as far as it was read: TGTGCCTGGAGTATGGAGGGTAATTCACCC. The V gene is TRBV30, the J gene TRBJ1-6; the D is unclear. The observed sequence ends 3 residues before the CDR3 terminus, with the missing tail filled in from the germline J gene. The CDR3 is made up of 13 amino acids. Per germline, CDR1 GTSNPN and CDR2 SVGIG (reference sequence). V lost 2 bases and J lost 6, with 8 bases in between.

About this clone: The CDR3 is cut off 3 residues early in the read; its end comes from the germline J gene. The chain links TRBV2 to TRBJ1-5; 7 nucleotides agree with TRBD1. The length of the CDR3 is 16 residues. Trimming cost V 2 bases and J 6 bases; bases outside gene matches: 10. CDR1 and CDR2 from the germline V gene are SNHLY and FYNNEI. This CDR3 is CASSEPEGAEAQPQHF. CDR3 DNA (partial): TGTGCCAGCAGTGAACCTGAGGGGGCTGAAGCTCAGCCC.